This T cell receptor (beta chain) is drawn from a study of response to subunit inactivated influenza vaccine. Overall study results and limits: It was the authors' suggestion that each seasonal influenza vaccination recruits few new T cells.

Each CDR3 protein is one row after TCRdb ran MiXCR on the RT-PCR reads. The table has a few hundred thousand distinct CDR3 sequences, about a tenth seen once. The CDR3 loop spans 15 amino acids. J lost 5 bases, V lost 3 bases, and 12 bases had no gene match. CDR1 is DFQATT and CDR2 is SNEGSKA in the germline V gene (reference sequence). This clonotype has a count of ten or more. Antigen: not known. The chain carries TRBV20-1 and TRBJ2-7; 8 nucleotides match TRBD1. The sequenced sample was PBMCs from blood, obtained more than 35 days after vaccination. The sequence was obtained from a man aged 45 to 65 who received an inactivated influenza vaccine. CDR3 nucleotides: TGCAGTGCTAGGGACGTGACAGGGGTAGTCCACGAGCAGTACTTC. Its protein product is CSARDVTGVVHEQYF.